This is a list of T cell receptor beta chains from one sample in a study of regulatory T cells in long-lasting Graves disease. TCRdb re-derived calls from the multiplex PCR reads in MiXCR, one entry per CDR3 protein. The data contain 620,000 or so distinct CDR3 sequences, 16% of them seen just once; the ten biggest clones take up 15% to 20%. These records were also assigned to another study, of T cells in Graves' hyperthyroidism and ophthalmopathy.

The starting material was peripheral blood mononuclear cells (PBMCs), obtained at new diagnosis, from a patient treated with antithyroid drugs. The receptors here all came from a woman aged 30 to 39 with Graves disease. Each CDR3 is given with its conserved first and last residue. The D gene is left open where the match is weak. A clone size is listed for some rows: how often the clone was seen (once, few, many), or a class if it is expanded.

>TRBJ2-7|-|few|TRBV30
TGTGCCTGGAGCCAATCCCCATGGGGTGAGCAGTACTTC
CAWSQSPWGEQYF
>TRBJ2-1|TRBD2|-|TRBV7-3
TGTGCCAGCAGCTCCCTTAGCGGGACGTACCATGGGCAGTTCTTC
CASSSLSGTYHGQFF
>TRBJ2-7|TRBD2|many|TRBV3-1
TGTGCCAGCAGCCAGGCCGCCGGGACTACCTACGAGCAGTACTTC
CASSQAAGTTYEQYF
>TRBJ1-2|TRBD1|many|TRBV25-1
TGTGCCAGCAGTGAATACGCGGGACAGCCAAACTATGGCTACACCTTC
CASSEYAGQPNYGYTF
>TRBJ2-3|TRBD2|-|TRBV6-2/TRBV6-3
TGTGCCAGCAGCCTGGGACTAGCGGGAGTGCCACGCACAGATACGCAGTATTTT
CASSLGLAGVPRTDTQYF
>TRBJ2-2|-|-|TRBV12-3/TRBV12-4
TGTGCCAGCAGTTTCCGGCAGGGCGGTGGCGGGGAGCTGTTTTTT
CASSFRQGGGGELFF
>TRBJ2-1|-|few|TRBV20-1
TGCAGTGCTAGCGCCGGAGCGGCCTACAATGAGCAGTTCTTC
CSASAGAAYNEQFF
>TRBJ1-4|TRBD1|many|TRBV2
TGTGCCAGCAGCCGACAGGGGGAAAAACTGTTTTTT
CASSRQGEKLFF
>TRBJ2-7|-|-|TRBV6-2/TRBV6-3
TGTGCCAGCAGTTACCTCGGACAGAACTACGAGCAGTACTTC
CASSYLGQNYEQYF
>TRBJ1-1|-|many|TRBV27
TGTGCCAGCAGTTTAGACGTGAGGACTGAAGCTTTCTTT
CASSLDVRTEAFF
>TRBJ1-4|-|many|TRBV2
TGTGCCAGCATCGGGACGCTTGGGGAAAAACTGTTTTTT
CASIGTLGEKLFF
>TRBJ1-4|TRBD1|-|TRBV2
TGTGCCAGCAGGGGGGACAGGGCGGCAAAACTGTTTTTT
CASRGDRAAKLFF
>TRBJ1-5|-|many|TRBV20-1
TGCAGTGCTAGCCCCTCGGATTTGGGCCAGCCCCAGCATTTT
CSASPSDLGQPQHF
>TRBJ2-7|-|-|TRBV7-3
TGTGCCAGCAGCTTAACCCGGATAAATAGCGAGCAGTACTTC
CASSLTRINSEQYF
>TRBJ1-2|-|many|TRBV28
TGTGCCAGCCATTCGGGCGGGATTTATGGCTACACCTTC
CASHSGGIYGYTF
>TRBJ1-1|TRBD1|many|TRBV6-1
TGTGCCAGCAGTCCATTACCAGGACAGGGGAGAACTGAAGCTTTCTTT
CASSPLPGQGRTEAFF
>TRBJ1-6|-|few|TRBV10-3
TGTGCCATCAAGGGGCAGGAACATTCACCCCTCCACTTT
CAIKGQEHSPLHF
>TRBJ2-5|-|-|TRBV9
TGTGCCAGCAGCGTAGTAGGAGGTCCCTCCCAAGAGACCCAGTACTTC
CASSVVGGPSQETQYF
>TRBJ2-3|TRBD2|few|TRBV5-1
TGTGCCAGCAGCTTGGAGCCTAGCGGATACGCAGATACGCAGTATTTT
CASSLEPSGYADTQYF
>TRBJ1-6|-|-|TRBV6-5
TGTGCCAGCAGTTACAAGGCGAGCTCCTATAATTCACCCCTCCACTTT
CASSYKASSYNSPLHF
>TRBJ2-7|-|many|TRBV28
TGTGCCAGCAGTTCTCCAGGGAGTAGCTACGAGCAGTACTTC
CASSSPGSSYEQYF
>TRBJ1-1|-|-|TRBV3-1
TGTGCCAGCAGGATTGGGGGAATCAACACTGAAGCTTTCTTT
CASRIGGINTEAFF
>TRBJ1-1|-|many|TRBV29-1
TGCAGCGTTGATACAGGGACCTTTCCTGAAGCTTTCTTT
CSVDTGTFPEAFF
>TRBJ2-7|-|many|TRBV9
TGTGCCAGCAGCGTATTCGCTGAGTCCGAGCAGTACTTC
CASSVFAESEQYF
>TRBJ2-7|TRBD1|many|TRBV29-1
TGCAGCGTTGTAGGGGGCTTACCCTACGAGCAGTACTTC
CSVVGGLPYEQYF
>TRBJ2-7|-|-|TRBV3-1
TGTGCCAGCAACTCTCTGGGCGAGCAGTACTTC
CASNSLGEQYF
>TRBJ2-3|-|-|TRBV4-1
TGCGCCAGCAGCCTCGAGAGGGCTAGCACAGATACGCAGTATTTT
CASSLERASTDTQYF
>TRBJ2-1|-|-|TRBV29-1
TGCAGCGTTGCAGCGTACAATGAGCAGTTCTTC
CSVAAYNEQFF
>TRBJ2-7|TRBD2|many|TRBV6-1
TGTGCCAGCAGCCCGAGGCCACTAGCGGGGACTGACTACGAGCAGTACTTC
CASSPRPLAGTDYEQYF
>TRBJ1-1|-|-|TRBV7-2
TGTGCCAGCAGCTTACAGGAGGCTTTCGAAGCTTTCTTT
CASSLQEAFEAFF
>TRBJ2-7|-|few|TRBV5-1
TGCGCCAGCAGCTTGGAACCCTCTGTGTATCCCTACGAGCAGTACTTC
CASSLEPSVYPYEQYF
>TRBJ2-7|TRBD1|-|TRBV6-1
TGTGCCAGCAGGAATCAGGGACAGGGCTCCTACGAGCAGTACTTC
CASRNQGQGSYEQYF
>TRBJ1-4|TRBD1|many|TRBV7-9
TGTGCCAGCCGTGCCGGGACAGGGAATGAAAAACTGTTTTTT
CASRAGTGNEKLFF
>TRBJ1-2|-|many|TRBV2
TGTGCCAGCAGTGACGGAGAAAACTATGGCTACACCTTC
CASSDGENYGYTF
>TRBJ2-5|-|-|TRBV2
TGTGCCAGCAGTGAATTGGGTGGCGGAGAGACCCAGTACTTC
CASSELGGGETQYF
>TRBJ1-2|TRBD1|many|TRBV28
TGTGCCAGCAGTCCGGACAGGGGGCTTGGGGGGGGCTACACCTTC
CASSPDRGLGGGYTF
>TRBJ2-7|TRBD2|-|TRBV7-3
TGTGCCAGCAGCATACTAGCGGGAGGGGGCGAGCAGTACTTC
CASSILAGGGEQYF
>TRBJ1-2|-|many|TRBV10-3
TGTGCCATCAGTGACGAGGGGTACTATGGCTACACCTTC
CAISDEGYYGYTF
>TRBJ1-2|-|-|TRBV12-3/TRBV12-4
TGTGCCAGCAGTTTAGCGCAGGGTAGGAACTATGGCTACACCTTC
CASSLAQGRNYGYTF
>TRBJ1-1|TRBD1|few|TRBV27
TGTGCCAGCAGACTTCAGGGGGCTTGGACTGAAGCTTTCTTT
CASRLQGAWTEAFF
>TRBJ1-4|-|many|TRBV20-1
TGCAGTGCCGTCAAACAGGACCCGGGGGGAAAACTGTTTTTT
CSAVKQDPGGKLFF
>TRBJ2-3|TRBD1|-|TRBV19
TGTGCCAGTAGAGCCGGGACAGGGTTCACAGATACGCAGTATTTT
CASRAGTGFTDTQYF
>TRBJ2-5|-|many|TRBV28
TGTGCCAGCAGTTTACAGGGGTACGAGACCCAGTACTTC
CASSLQGYETQYF
>TRBJ1-1|-|few|TRBV11-2
TGTGCCAGCAGCTTAGTGCTCGTTGGTAGGGTACAGGTCTTT
CASSLVLVGRVQVF
>TRBJ2-7|-|-|TRBV5-1
TGCGCCAGCAGCTTGGTGGTTCAGAGCAGCTCCTACGAGCAGTACTTC
CASSLVVQSSSYEQYF
>TRBJ2-4|TRBD2|many|TRBV7-9
TGTGCCACATCCGGTCCTAGCGGGAGAGAGGGGGCCAAAAACATTCAGTACTTC
CATSGPSGREGAKNIQYF
>TRBJ2-2|TRBD2|few|TRBV20-1
TGCAGTGCTAGACCGACTAGCGGCCGCACCGGGGAGCTGTTTTTT
CSARPTSGRTGELFF
>TRBJ1-4|-|many|TRBV20-1
TGCAGTGCTAGAGCCCTAGGAAAACTGTTTTTT
CSARALGKLFF
>TRBJ2-3|TRBD2|-|TRBV7-9
TGTGCCAGCAGCACTAGCGGGAGGGCCTTTGGCACAGATACGCAGTATTTT
CASSTSGRAFGTDTQYF
>TRBJ1-2|-|many|TRBV30
TGTGCCTGGAGTGAGGGAGTTGACTATGGCTACACCTTC
CAWSEGVDYGYTF
>TRBJ1-4|TRBD1|many|TRBV12-3/TRBV12-4
TGTGCCAGTCAGCGGACAGGGAGAGGTGAAAAACTGTTTTTT
CASQRTGRGEKLFF
>TRBJ1-2|-|many|TRBV6-1
TGTGCCAGCAGTGATTGGGGTTATAACTATGGCTACACCTTC
CASSDWGYNYGYTF
>TRBJ2-1|-|many|TRBV6-1
TGTGCCAGCAGTGAACTGGGGGGCAGATACAATGAGCAGTTCTTC
CASSELGGRYNEQFF
>TRBJ2-7|TRBD1|many|TRBV12-3/TRBV12-4
TGTGCCAGCAGACAGGGGGGAAGCTACGAGCAGTACTTC
CASRQGGSYEQYF
>TRBJ2-1|-|once|TRBV7-9
TGTGCCAGCAGCCGTAAAGGGACGGCAAAGGGTAATGAGCAGTTCTTC
CASSRKGTAKGNEQFF